This T cell receptor (beta chain) was observed in a study of Graves' ophthalmopathy and Graves' hyperthyroidism. In its sample, this clonotype was seen many times. Its antigen is unknown. TCR beta CDR3 regions were amplified from RNA transcripts. HTBI primers were used in a first-round RT-PCR, which preceded a second-round multiplex PCR. TCRdb re-called the multiplex PCR reads through MiXCR, storing one row per CDR3 protein. The profile shows some 360,000 distinct CDR3 sequences, about 18% of them singletons. Study-wide findings and caveats: A 13-signature model separated ophthalmopathy from stable hyperthyroidism, reaching around 89% sensitivity and 75% to 83% specificity cross-validated.

V lost 8 bases to trimming and J lost 4 bases, with 14 bases between them. In germline, CDR1 is MDHEN, CDR2 SYDVKM. The CDR3 consists of 13 residues. The chain employs TRBV28 and TRBJ1-2; D perhaps matches TRBD1 (5 bases). The specimen sequenced was peripheral blood. The sequence was collected from an adult woman with stable Graves' hyperthyroidism. As DNA, the CDR3 is TGTGCCAGCCTCCGGGACGGCGTCTATGGCTACACCTTC. This codes for CASLRDGVYGYTF.